This T cell receptor beta chain was captured by sequencing in a study of cytomegalovirus exposure and HLA in healthy donors. Study-wide background: An early data release held approximately 85 million unique TCRs from HLA-typed donors. Study-wide points: In vitro work confirmed that a few CMV-associated chains recognize CMV antigens.

Remarks on this clone: Its antigen is as yet unknown.

Each donor was healthy, and each was a bone marrow donor. With 60 Vbeta and 13 Jbeta primers, the PCR was carried out. Here immunoSEQ multiplex PCR was the method, and the copy in TCRdb shows in-frame clones only, minus some. The table lists about 85,000 clones, about three quarters of them singletons. The V gene's germline CDR1 is MDHEN and CDR2 SYDVKM. V lost 3 bases, J lost 5 bases, and 4 bases stayed unmatched. This CDR3 is built from 16 residues. The chain is built from TRBV28 and TRBJ2-1, with TRBD2 matching over 13 bases. The sequenced sample was PBMCs. This sequence was found in a boy under 18 in good health and CMV-seronegative. The CDR3 loop reads CASSFRTSGGDNEQFF. CDR3 sequence (DNA): TGTGCCAGCAGTTTTCGAACTAGCGGGGGGGACAATGAGCAGTTCTTC.